The 5 T cell receptor beta chains listed next were all sequenced from one sample in a study of CD8 T cells in ankylosing spondylitis. Their antigens remain unidentified. TCRdb re-called the 5' RACE reads with MiXCR, one entry per CDR3 protein. This table has some 840,000 distinct CDR3 sequences, about 11% appearing once. Notes on the study in general: Blood of patients with ankylosing spondylitis appeared to be characterized by a TCR beta motif of eight highly homologous variants.

The sample consisted of blood, either unsorted or a sorted T cell fraction (not recorded which). The receptors here all came from a male donor with ankylosing spondylitis.

This clonotype was detected only a few times. This chain connects TRBV4-2 to TRBJ1-2; D may be TRBD1 (5 bases). Germline lookup yields CDR1 LGHNA and CDR2 YNFKEQ. The CDR3 is 16 residues long. V was cut by 1 base and J by 3 bases, with 15 bases left in between. The CDR3 loop reads CASSQGFGREDYGYTF. The CDR3 DNA reads TGTGCCAGCAGCCAAGGATTCGGCAGGGAGGACTATGGCTACACCTTC.

V and J are TRBV7-2 and TRBJ2-7, with 7 bases identical to TRBD1. With 5 bases clipped from V and 5 bases from J, the junction kept 9 bases outside the gene matches. CDR1 and CDR2 (germline): SGHTA, FQGNSA. There are 14 residues in the CDR3. CDR3: CASSPYGQDDEQYF. The CDR3 DNA follows: TGTGCCAGCAGCCCCTACGGACAGGACGACGAGCAGTACTTC. Combining the CDR3 with reference TRBV7-2 and TRBJ2-7 gives the whole variable domain GAGVSQSPSNKVTEKGKDVELRCDPISGHTALYWYRQSLGQGLEFLIYFQGNSAPDKSGLPSDRFSAERTGGSVSTLTIQRTQQEDSAVYLCASSPYGQDDEQYFGPGTRLTVT.

The sample holds a few counts of this clonotype. CDR3 sequence (DNA): TGCGCCAGCAGCTTAGGATCCGATAACAATGAGCAGTTCTTC. This codes for CASSLGSDNNEQFF. The chain employs TRBV5-1 and TRBJ2-1; no clear D. CDR3 length: 14 residues. CDR1 is SGHRS and CDR2 is YFSETQ in the germline V gene. Deletions cut 2 bases from V and 5 bases from J, with 11 bases between.

The chain has TRBV5-1 and TRBJ1-5; D may be TRBD1 (5 bases). V was clipped by 0 bases and J by 1 base, with 8 bases between them. This CDR3 spans 15 amino acids. Per the germline V gene, CDR1 is SGHRS and CDR2 is YFSETQ. The CDR3 DNA follows: TGCGCCAGCAGCTTGGAGGGGTCGAGCAATCAGCCCCAGCATTTT. Translation: CASSLEGSSNQPQHF.

Of note for this clonotype: Germline is not matched at one junction end, which may reflect a read error. This chain uses TRBV5-1 with TRBJ1-2; 7 positions agree with TRBD1. The CDR3 extends over 12 amino acids. The germline CDR1 and CDR2 sequences are SGHRS and YFSETQ. The CDR3 is CASSFTGDGHTF. Here the CDR3 DNA reads TGCGCCAGCAGCTTTACAGGGGATGGCCACACCTTC. The full variable domain, with the rest looked up from reference TRBV5-1 and TRBJ1-2, is KAGVTQTPRYLIKTRGQQVTLSCSPISGHRSVSWYQQTPGQGLQFLFEYFSETQRNKGNFPGRFSGRQFSNSRSEMNVSTLELGDSALYLCASSFTGDGHTFGSGTRLTVV.